The rows below give T cell receptor beta chains drawn from one sample of a study of identical twins. A single record per CDR3 protein comes from TCRdb applying MiXCR to the 5' RACE reads. Altogether about 1.7 million distinct CDR3 sequences are present, less than 35% being singletons, with the ten largest covering around 0.25%. The sequenced sample was cord blood. The receptors derive from a newborn girl in good health. CDR3s include the opening cysteine and the closing phenylalanine or tryptophan. D genes are given only for firm matches. Only some rows state a clone size, as once, few, many or a class for expanded clones.

>TRBJ2-7|TRBV20-1|few|-
TGCAGTGCTACCAAGGGGGGCGAGCAGTACTTC
CSATKGGEQYF
>TRBJ1-1|TRBV6-5|-|-
TGTGCCAGCAGTTACTCCGCAGGCCTTGAAGCTTTCTTT
CASSYSAGLEAFF
>TRBJ2-3|TRBV5-1|few|TRBD2
TGCGCCAGCAGGGTCGGGGGGGCAGATACGCAGTATTTT
CASRVGGADTQYF
>TRBJ2-7|TRBV6-5|-|TRBD1
TGTGTCAGCGCAGGGGGCAGCTACGAGCAGTACTTC
CVSAGGSYEQYF
>TRBJ2-1|TRBV3-1|-|TRBD2
TGTGCCAGCAGCCAGTACTTTAGCGGGAGTAATGAGCAGTTCTTC
CASSQYFSGSNEQFF
>TRBJ2-1|TRBV6-5|-|TRBD1
TGTGCCAACAGTTATGGACAGGCCAGCTCCTACAATGAGCAGTTCTTC
CANSYGQASSYNEQFF
>TRBJ1-2|TRBV2|-|-
TGTGCCAGCAGTGAAAGGCAGACAGCTAACTATGGCTACACCTTC
CASSERQTANYGYTF
>TRBJ2-3|TRBV4-2|-|-
TGTGCCAGCAGCCCAGGGGTAGCGGACCCCACAGATACGCAGTATTTT
CASSPGVADPTDTQYF
>TRBJ2-3|TRBV12-3/TRBV12-4|-|-
TGTGCCAGCAGTTTAGGGGCAGGGGCGGGGGGCACAGATACGCAGTATTTT
CASSLGAGAGGTDTQYF
>TRBJ2-3|TRBV27|-|-
TGTGCCAGCAGGAGGACTGGGAACACAGATACGCAGTATTTT
CASRRTGNTDTQYF
>TRBJ2-3|TRBV5-1|many|-
TGCGCCAGCAGCCCATGGGACCAGGGAGGTACAGATACGCAGTATTTT
CASSPWDQGGTDTQYF
>TRBJ2-7|TRBV28|few|-
TGTGCCCGCAGTTTATATCCCGGGGGTGGGTACGAGCAGTACTTC
CARSLYPGGGYEQYF
>TRBJ1-2|TRBV6-1|-|TRBD1
TGTGCCAGCCGATCCGGGACAGGGCCTAACTATGGCTACACCTTC
CASRSGTGPNYGYTF
>TRBJ1-6|TRBV29-1|-|TRBD1
TGCAGCGCGACGACCGGGACAGGGGATTCACCCCTCCACTTT
CSATTGTGDSPLHF
>TRBJ2-6|TRBV28|-|-
TGTGCCAGTGGACAGCCCACCCTCTCTGGGGCCAACGTCCTGACTTTC
CASGQPTLSGANVLTF
>TRBJ1-2|TRBV27|-|TRBD1
TGTGCCAGCAGTTCATACAGGGGGGTCGATGGCTACACCTTC
CASSSYRGVDGYTF
>TRBJ1-1|TRBV29-1|few|-
TGCAGCGTTGAAGATTTCAGGGAAGGAGGAAAAACTGAAGCTTTCTTT
CSVEDFREGGKTEAFF
>TRBJ2-3|TRBV29-1|many|-
TGCAGCGTTGCAATAACAGATACGCAGTATTTT
CSVAITDTQYF
>TRBJ1-5|TRBV20-1|-|-
TGCAGTGCTAGAGCCGTCGGACTTCGCAATCAGCCCCAGCATTTT
CSARAVGLRNQPQHF
>TRBJ1-2|TRBV5-6|-|-
TGTGCCAGCCACGACAGCGTCTATGGCTACACCTTC
CASHDSVYGYTF
>TRBJ1-4|TRBV6-5|few|TRBD1
TGTGCCAGCAGGTCCTCCGGGACAGGGAGGGAAAAACTGTTTTTT
CASRSSGTGREKLFF
>TRBJ1-6|TRBV19|-|-
TGTGCCAGTAGTATTGCGGGGAAGAACTCACCCCTCCACTTT
CASSIAGKNSPLHF
>TRBJ2-2|TRBV4-2|-|-
TGTGCCAGCAGCCAAGGGCCGGAGCTGGAGGTGTTTTTT
CASSQGPELEVFF
>TRBJ2-5|TRBV7-2|once|TRBD2
TGTGCCAGCAGCTTAAGGGCTAGCGGAAGTGTTGAGGGGCTACCAGAGACCCAGTACTTC
CASSLRASGSVEGLPETQYF
>TRBJ1-1|TRBV20-1|-|-
TGCAGTGCTATAGGTCCGGTGGCTTTCTTT
CSAIGPVAFF
>TRBJ2-5|TRBV20-1|few|-
TGCAGTGCGGATGGCGCCCCCTGGTTCCAAGAGACCCAGTACTTC
CSADGAPWFQETQYF
>TRBJ1-2|TRBV29-1|once|-
-
CSVGPGSTNYGCTF
>TRBJ2-3|TRBV9|-|-
TGTGTCAGCAGCGTCTCTCCTCTTACAGATACGCAGTATTTT
CVSSVSPLTDTQYF
>TRBJ2-5|TRBV29-1|-|TRBD1
TGCAGCGTTGAGGGGACAGTGATCCAAGAGACCCAGTACTTC
CSVEGTVIQETQYF
>TRBJ2-5|TRBV29-1|-|TRBD1
TGCAGCGTTGGGGGGACAGGGAGCGAGACCCAGTACTTC
CSVGGTGSETQYF
>TRBJ1-5|TRBV6-1|-|-
TGTGCCAGCAGGAGGATACAGGCGGGATATAGCAATCAGCCCCAGCATTTT
CASRRIQAGYSNQPQHF
>TRBJ1-1|TRBV5-6|-|-
TGTGCCAGCCACAGGGCAGGAGGGAAGGCTGAAGCTTTCTTT
CASHRAGGKAEAFF
>TRBJ2-2|TRBV20-1|once|TRBD2
TGCAGTGCTAGAGGTAGTAGCGGGAGCCCGAACACCGGGGAGCTGTTTTTT
CSARGSSGSPNTGELFF
>TRBJ2-1|TRBV6-5|few|TRBD1
TGTGCCAGCAGAGCGGACAGGGGACCCTACAATGAGCAGTTCTTC
CASRADRGPYNEQFF
>TRBJ2-3|TRBV24-1|-|-
TGTGCCACCACGGGGGGCGCAGATACGCAGTATTTT
CATTGGADTQYF
>TRBJ2-1|TRBV9|-|-
TGTGCCAGCAGCGTAGGGCGGAATGCCTACAATGAGCAGTTCTTC
CASSVGRNAYNEQFF
>TRBJ2-5|TRBV3-1|few|TRBD2
TGTGCCAGCAGCCAAGGACTAGCGGTTTCCTACAATGAGCAGTACTTC
CASSQGLAVSYNEQYF
>TRBJ1-2|TRBV28|few|-
TGTGCCAGCCTCACAGATCCTAACTATGGCTACACCTTC
CASLTDPNYGYTF
>TRBJ2-7|TRBV15|-|-
TGTGCCTCCAGCAGAGTGGAAGGCCCCGGTGGCGAGCAGTACTTC
CASSRVEGPGGEQYF
>TRBJ1-4|TRBV7-6|few|TRBD1
TGTGCCAGCAGAACCGGGACAGGATTGGTCCGTAATGAAAAACTGTTTTTT
CASRTGTGLVRNEKLFF
>TRBJ1-1|TRBV6-2/TRBV6-3|once|TRBD1
TGTGCCAGCAGTCCTGACAGGGACCAAAAAGCTTTCTTT
CASSPDRDQKAFF
>TRBJ2-7|TRBV25-1|once|-
TGTGCCAGCAGTGAATACCGGGGGGCCCATGACGAGCTGTACTTC
CASSEYRGAHDELYF
>TRBJ2-7|TRBV6-2/TRBV6-3|once|TRBD1
TGTGCCAGCAGTTACTCGAGGGGACAGTCCTACGAGCGGTACTTC
CASSYSRGQSYERYF
>TRBJ2-3|TRBV5-1|-|TRBD2
TGCGCCAGCAGCTCTGGACTAGCTCTTCCGGATACGCGGTATTTT
CASSSGLALPDTRYF
>TRBJ1-2|TRBV4-1|few|-
TGCGCCAGCAGCCAAGATATGTTCTACAGACCCTACTATGGCTACACCTTC
CASSQDMFYRPYYGYTF
>TRBJ1-2|TRBV5-6|-|TRBD1
TGTGCCAGCAGCTTTGCGACAGGGGCGTATGGCTACACCTTC
CASSFATGAYGYTF
>TRBJ2-5|TRBV7-9|few|TRBD2
TGTGCCAGCAGCTGGTGGACTAGCGGACAAGAGACCCAGTACTTC
CASSWWTSGQETQYF
>TRBJ1-4|TRBV20-1|few|TRBD1
TGCAGTGCTAGGATCCGACGACAGGGCGGGGAAAAACTGTTTTTT
CSARIRRQGGEKLFF
>TRBJ1-3|TRBV16|-|-
TGTGCCAGCAGCCCGGGCCTGCTGGGCTCTGGAAACACCATATATTTT
CASSPGLLGSGNTIYF
>TRBJ1-2|TRBV25-1|few|-
TGTGCCAGCAGGCATGGGGTATTGGGGGGCTACACCTTC
CASRHGVLGGYTF
>TRBJ2-3|TRBV5-1|-|TRBD2
TGCGCCAGCGTTCCGGGACTAGCGGGAACAGATACGCAGTATTTT
CASVPGLAGTDTQYF
>TRBJ2-2|TRBV4-1|-|TRBD2
TGCGCCAGCCGATCGTACTTGGCGGGGGGGAATAACACCGGGGAGCTGTTTTTT
CASRSYLAGGNNTGELFF
>TRBJ2-1|TRBV2|few|TRBD2
TGTGCCAGCAGTCTCCTAGCGGGAGTGGTCAATGAGCAGTTCTTC
CASSLLAGVVNEQFF
>TRBJ2-1|TRBV12-3/TRBV12-4|few|TRBD1
TGTGCCAGCAGTTTTGGACAGGGTATCTACAATGAGCAGTTCTTC
CASSFGQGIYNEQFF
>TRBJ2-5|TRBV6-6|-|-
TGTGCCAGCAGTTTCCCGGGGGCGCGTAGAGAGACCCAGTACTTC
CASSFPGARRETQYF
>TRBJ2-3|TRBV28|-|-
TGTGCCAGCAGTTCCCCAGGGGCTCGAGGCACAGATACGCAGTATTTT
CASSSPGARGTDTQYF
>TRBJ2-2|TRBV25-1|-|TRBD1
TGTGCCAGCAGTTGGGGGGACAGGGACACCGGGGAGCTGTTTTTT
CASSWGDRDTGELFF
>TRBJ1-6|TRBV2|-|TRBD1
TGTGGCAGCAGTGAAGAGGGACAGGGAGGCTATAATTCACCCCTCCACTTT
CGSSEEGQGGYNSPLHF
>TRBJ2-7|TRBV5-1|many|-
TGCGCCAGCAGCTTGCCGACGCGAGTCTCCTACGAGCAGTACTTC
CASSLPTRVSYEQYF
>TRBJ2-2|TRBV7-6|-|-
TGTGCCAGCAGCTTAGGACAGAGCACCGGGGAGCTGTTTTTT
CASSLGQSTGELFF